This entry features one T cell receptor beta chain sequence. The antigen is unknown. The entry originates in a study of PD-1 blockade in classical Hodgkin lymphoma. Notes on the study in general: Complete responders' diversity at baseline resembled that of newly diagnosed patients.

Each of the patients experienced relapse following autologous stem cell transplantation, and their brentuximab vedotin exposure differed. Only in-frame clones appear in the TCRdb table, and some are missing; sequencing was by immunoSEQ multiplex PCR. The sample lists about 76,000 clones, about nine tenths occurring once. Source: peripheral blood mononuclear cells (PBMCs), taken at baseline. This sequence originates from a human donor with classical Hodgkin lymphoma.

The DNA of the CDR3 is TGTGCCAGCAGCATGAGCGGGACAGGGCGCACAGATACGCAGTATTTT. Translation gives CASSMSGTGRTDTQYF. This sequence joins TRBV21-1 and TRBJ2-3; TRBD1, as called in the table, went unchecked against the DNA. TRBV21-1 is noted as a pseudogene. This CDR3 has 16 amino acids.